The clone carrying this T cell receptor (beta chain) has ten or more counts. Its antigen is still unknown. Trimming shortened V by 6 bases and J by 0 bases, and 14 bases separated the two germline ends. CDR3 size: 14 residues. CDR1 DFQATT and CDR2 SNEGSKA come from the germline V gene (reference sequence). One entry per CDR3 protein results from TCRdb running MiXCR on the RT-PCR reads. Counted here are about 300,000 distinct CDR3 sequences, 22% occurring once; the ten biggest clones make up 9% to 12%. These data are taken from a study of response to subunit inactivated influenza vaccine. Notes on the study in general: The authors suggested that every seasonal influenza vaccination recruits few new T cells.

The specimen comprised PBMCs from blood, sampled less than 22 months after vaccination. The source of this sequence is a man aged 45 to 75 who received an inactivated influenza vaccine. The chain joins TRBV20-1 to TRBJ1-2, with D perhaps matching TRBD1 (6 bases). Here the CDR3 reads CSAYPQGPNYGYTF. In DNA form, the CDR3 reads TGCAGTGCCTATCCCCAGGGGCCTAACTATGGCTACACCTTC.